The clone carrying this T cell receptor beta chain was seen repeatedly, ten times or more. Its cognate antigen is unknown. This sample is part of a study of CD8 T cells in ankylosing spondylitis. Trimming removed 6 bases from V and 4 bases from J, with 24 bases in between. CDR1 is MGHDK, CDR2 SYGVNS, per germline. The CDR3 consists of 17 residues. Quantitative molecular-barcoded 5'-RACE generated the TCR beta libraries. TCRdb redid the calling of the 5' RACE reads with MiXCR, one entry per CDR3 protein. The sample has some 85,000 distinct CDR3 sequences, roughly 8.8% seen once. Overall study results and limits: Relatively rare in peripheral blood, disease-linked clones were also CD8+. Apparently characteristic of ankylosing spondylitis blood was a TCR beta motif (eight highly homologous variants).

This sequence originates from a male donor with ankylosing spondylitis. This rearrangement joins TRBV25-1 to TRBJ1-2; D is unresolved. Input material: blood, either unsorted or a sorted T cell fraction (not recorded which). The CDR3 region is CASSPPRPLDRAYGYTF. CDR3 DNA: TGTGCCAGCAGCCCCCCTCGGCCCCTCGACCGCGCCTATGGCTACACCTTC.